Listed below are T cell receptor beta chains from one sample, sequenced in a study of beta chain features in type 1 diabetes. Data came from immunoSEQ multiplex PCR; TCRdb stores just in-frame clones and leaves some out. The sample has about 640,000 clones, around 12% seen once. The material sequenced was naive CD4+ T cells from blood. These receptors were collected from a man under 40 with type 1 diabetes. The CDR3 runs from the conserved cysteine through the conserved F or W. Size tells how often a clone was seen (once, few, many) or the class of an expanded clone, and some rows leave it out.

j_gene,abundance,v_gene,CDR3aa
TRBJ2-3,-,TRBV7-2,CASSLVGSRTDTQYF
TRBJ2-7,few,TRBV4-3,CASSLTQGASSYEQYF
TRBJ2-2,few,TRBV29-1,CSGQGAIGAGELFF
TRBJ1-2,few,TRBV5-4,CASSLAGQESYGYTF
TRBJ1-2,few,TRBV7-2,CASSLGTGAAGYTF
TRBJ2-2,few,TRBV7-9,CASSLTGELFF
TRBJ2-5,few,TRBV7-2,CASSLGPQETQYF
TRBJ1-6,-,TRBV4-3,CASSQNPLGQDSPLHF
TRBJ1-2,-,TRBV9,CASSGQASNYGYTF
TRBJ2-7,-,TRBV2,CASTSGDEQYF
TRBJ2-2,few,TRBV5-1,CASSLGQDPGELFF
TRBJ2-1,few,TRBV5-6,CASSRNNEQFF
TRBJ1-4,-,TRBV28,CASSNRDTNEKLFF
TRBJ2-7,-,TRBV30,CAWSIKTGGGYEQYF
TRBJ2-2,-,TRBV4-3,CASSQQTSGNTGELFF
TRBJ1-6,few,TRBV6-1,CASSETSGRNSPLHF
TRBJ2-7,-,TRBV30,CAWIGTGATYEQYF
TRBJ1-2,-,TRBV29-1,CSVVRDRGSGGYTF
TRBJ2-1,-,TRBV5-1,CASSLGPGQHNEQFF
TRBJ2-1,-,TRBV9,CASTPVGQGDRPREQFF
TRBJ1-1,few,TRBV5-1,CASSFTGNTEAFF
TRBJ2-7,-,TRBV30,CAWSGGQGSYEQYF
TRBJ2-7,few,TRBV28,CASSHGPYEQYF
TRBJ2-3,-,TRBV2,CASTEGGQGTDTQYF
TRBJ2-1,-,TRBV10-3,CAINPSGGTPSSYNEQFF
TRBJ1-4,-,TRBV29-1,CSVGGSLEKLFF
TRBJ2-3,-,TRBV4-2,CASSQALGRTSTDTQYF
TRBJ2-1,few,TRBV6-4,CASSTGLAGFDEQFF
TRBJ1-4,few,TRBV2,CASKAQGGLNEKLFF
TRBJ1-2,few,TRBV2,CASSEANNYGYTF
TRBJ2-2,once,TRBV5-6,CASSLGRVSGELFF
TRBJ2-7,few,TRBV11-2,CASSLASGDAYEQYF
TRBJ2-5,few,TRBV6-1,CASSRYETGPKTQYF
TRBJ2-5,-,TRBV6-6,CASSTGPSEETQYF
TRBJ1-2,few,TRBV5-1,CASSLVSGGSGYGYTF
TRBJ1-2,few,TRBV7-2,CASSFARTGYGYTF
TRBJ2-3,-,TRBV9,CASSVRGATDTQYF
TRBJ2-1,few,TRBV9,CASSVLTSGGYNEQFF
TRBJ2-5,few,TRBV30,CAWRISGGEVTQYF
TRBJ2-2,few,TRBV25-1,CASSDELAGAQYTGELFF
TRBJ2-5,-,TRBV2,CASSEVRETQYF
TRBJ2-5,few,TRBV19,CASSIGAEFKTQYF
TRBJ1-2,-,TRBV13,CASSLAQGGYGYTF
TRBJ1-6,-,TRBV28,CASSLGTFTLHF
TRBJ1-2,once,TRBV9,CASSVEGRGHYGYTF